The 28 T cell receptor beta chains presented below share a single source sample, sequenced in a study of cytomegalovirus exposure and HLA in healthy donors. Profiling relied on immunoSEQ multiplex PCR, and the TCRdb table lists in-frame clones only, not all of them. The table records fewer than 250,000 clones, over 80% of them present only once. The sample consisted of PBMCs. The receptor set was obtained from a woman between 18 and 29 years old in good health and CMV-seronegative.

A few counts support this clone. Here the CDR3 reads CASSSPREGLDTQYF. The CDR3 coding sequence is TGTGCCAGCAGTTCCCCGAGGGAGGGCCTGGATACGCAGTATTTT. The gene calls are TRBV27 and TRBJ2-3, with 7 bases aligning to TRBD2. Trimming removed 4 bases from V and 6 bases from J; junction bases left unmatched: 10. In germline, CDR1 is MNHEY, CDR2 SMNVEV (reference sequence). The length of the CDR3 is 15 residues.

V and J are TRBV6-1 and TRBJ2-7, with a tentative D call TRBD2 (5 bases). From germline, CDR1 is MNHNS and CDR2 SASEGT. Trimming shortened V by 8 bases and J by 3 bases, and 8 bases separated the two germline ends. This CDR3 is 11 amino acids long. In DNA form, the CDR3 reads TGTGCCAGCGGGAGTTTCTACGAGCAGTACTTC. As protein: CASGSFYEQYF.

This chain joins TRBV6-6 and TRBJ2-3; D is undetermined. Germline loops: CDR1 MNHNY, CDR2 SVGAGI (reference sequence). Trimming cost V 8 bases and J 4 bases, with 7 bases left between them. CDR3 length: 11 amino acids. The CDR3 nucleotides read TGTGCCAGCGGTGTATCAGATACGCAGTATTTT. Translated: CASGVSDTQYF.

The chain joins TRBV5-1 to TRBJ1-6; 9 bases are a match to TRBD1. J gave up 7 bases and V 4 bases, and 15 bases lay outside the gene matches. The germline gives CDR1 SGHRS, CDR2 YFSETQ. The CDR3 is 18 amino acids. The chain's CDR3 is CASSHTPGTGLGNSPLHF. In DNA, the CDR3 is TGCGCCAGCAGCCATACCCCCGGGACAGGGTTGGGAAATTCACCCCTCCACTTT.

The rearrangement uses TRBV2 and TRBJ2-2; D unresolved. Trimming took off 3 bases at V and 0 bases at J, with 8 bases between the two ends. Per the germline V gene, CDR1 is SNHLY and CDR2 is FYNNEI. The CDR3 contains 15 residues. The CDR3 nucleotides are TGTGCCAGCAGTGACACCCGAACGAACACCGGGGAGCTGTTTTTT. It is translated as CASSDTRTNTGELFF.

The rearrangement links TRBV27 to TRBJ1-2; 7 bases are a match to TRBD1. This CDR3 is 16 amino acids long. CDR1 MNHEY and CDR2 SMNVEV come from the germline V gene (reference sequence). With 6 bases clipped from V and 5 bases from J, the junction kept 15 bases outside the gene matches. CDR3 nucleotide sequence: TGTGCCAGCAGGCCTAATCCGATCAGGGGGAAATATGGCTACACCTTC. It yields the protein CASRPNPIRGKYGYTF.

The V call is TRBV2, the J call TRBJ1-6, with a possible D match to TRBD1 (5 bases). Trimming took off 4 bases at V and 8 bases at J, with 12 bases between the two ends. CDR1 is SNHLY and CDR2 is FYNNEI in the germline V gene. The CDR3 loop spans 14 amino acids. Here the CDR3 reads CASSGRSGHSPLHF. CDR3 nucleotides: TGTGCCAGCAGTGGGCGGTCGGGGCATTCACCCCTCCACTTT.

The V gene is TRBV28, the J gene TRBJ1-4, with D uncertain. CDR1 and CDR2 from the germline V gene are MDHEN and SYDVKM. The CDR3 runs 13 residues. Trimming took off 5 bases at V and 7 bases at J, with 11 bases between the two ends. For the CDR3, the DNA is TGTGCCAGCAGTGGACGGCCGGGTGAAAAACTGTTTTTT. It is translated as CASSGRPGEKLFF.

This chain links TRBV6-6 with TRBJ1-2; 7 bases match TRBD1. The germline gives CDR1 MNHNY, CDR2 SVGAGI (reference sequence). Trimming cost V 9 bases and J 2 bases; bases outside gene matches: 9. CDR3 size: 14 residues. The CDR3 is CASKDRPENYGYTF. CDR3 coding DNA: TGTGCCAGTAAGGACAGGCCGGAAAACTATGGCTACACCTTC.

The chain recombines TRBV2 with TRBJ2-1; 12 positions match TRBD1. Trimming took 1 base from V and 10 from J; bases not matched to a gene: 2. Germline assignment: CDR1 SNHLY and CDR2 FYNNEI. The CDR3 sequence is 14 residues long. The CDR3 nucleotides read TGTGCCAGCAGTGAAGGGGACAGGGGGCGCGAGCAGTTCTTC. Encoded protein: CASSEGDRGREQFF.

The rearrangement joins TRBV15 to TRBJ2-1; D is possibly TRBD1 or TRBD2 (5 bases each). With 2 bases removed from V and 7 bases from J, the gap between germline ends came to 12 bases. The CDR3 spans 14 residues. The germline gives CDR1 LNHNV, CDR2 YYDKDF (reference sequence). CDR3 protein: CATSRMRGRNEQFF. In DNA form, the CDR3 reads TGTGCCACCAGCAGAATGAGGGGTAGGAATGAGCAGTTCTTC.

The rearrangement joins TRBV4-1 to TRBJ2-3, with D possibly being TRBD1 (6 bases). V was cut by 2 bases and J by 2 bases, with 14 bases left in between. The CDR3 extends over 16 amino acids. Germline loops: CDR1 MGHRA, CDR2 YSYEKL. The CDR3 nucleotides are TGCGCCAGCAGCCAAAGACAGGACCAGTTCACAGATACGCAGTATTTT. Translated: CASSQRQDQFTDTQYF.

The CDR3 loop is CASRTTGRGSNQPQHF. In DNA form, the CDR3 reads TGTGCCAGCAGGACCACAGGGAGGGGGTCAAATCAGCCCCAGCATTTT. This rearrangement joins TRBV28 to TRBJ1-5, with a tentative D call TRBD1 (6 bases). From germline, CDR1 is MDHEN and CDR2 SYDVKM. The V and J ends lost 6 bases and 4 bases respectively, with 19 bases between them. The CDR3 is 16 residues long.

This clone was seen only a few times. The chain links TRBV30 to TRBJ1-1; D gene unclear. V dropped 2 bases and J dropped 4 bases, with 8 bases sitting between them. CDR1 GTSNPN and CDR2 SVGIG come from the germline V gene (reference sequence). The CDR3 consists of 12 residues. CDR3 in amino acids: CAWSRVRTEAFF. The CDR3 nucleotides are TGTGCCTGGAGTAGGGTACGCACTGAAGCTTTCTTT.

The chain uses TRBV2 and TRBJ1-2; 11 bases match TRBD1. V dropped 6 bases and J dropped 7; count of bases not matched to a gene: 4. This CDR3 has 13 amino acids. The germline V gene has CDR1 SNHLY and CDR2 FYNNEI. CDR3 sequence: CASSGQGAPGYTF. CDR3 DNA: TGTGCCAGCAGCGGACAGGGGGCGCCTGGCTACACCTTC.

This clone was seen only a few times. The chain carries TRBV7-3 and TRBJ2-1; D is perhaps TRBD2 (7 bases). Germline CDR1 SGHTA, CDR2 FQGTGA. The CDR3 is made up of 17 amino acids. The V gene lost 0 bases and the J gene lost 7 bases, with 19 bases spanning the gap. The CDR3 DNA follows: TGTGCCAGCAGCTTAACGGGGCGGGGGCCCGCGGGGAATGAGCAGTTCTTC. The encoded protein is CASSLTGRGPAGNEQFF.

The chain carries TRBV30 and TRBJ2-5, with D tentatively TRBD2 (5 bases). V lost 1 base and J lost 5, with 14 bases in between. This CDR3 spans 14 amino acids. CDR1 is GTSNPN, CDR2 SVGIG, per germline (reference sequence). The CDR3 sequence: CAWSEPLAPETQYF. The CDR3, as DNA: TGTGCCTGGAGTGAACCGCTAGCACCGGAGACCCAGTACTTC.

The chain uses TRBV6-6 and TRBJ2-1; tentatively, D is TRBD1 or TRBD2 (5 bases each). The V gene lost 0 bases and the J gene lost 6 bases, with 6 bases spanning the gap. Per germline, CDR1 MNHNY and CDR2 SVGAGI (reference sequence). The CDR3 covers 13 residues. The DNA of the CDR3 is TGTGCCAGCAGTTACTCGAGGGGCAATGAGCAGTTCTTC. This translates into CASSYSRGNEQFF.

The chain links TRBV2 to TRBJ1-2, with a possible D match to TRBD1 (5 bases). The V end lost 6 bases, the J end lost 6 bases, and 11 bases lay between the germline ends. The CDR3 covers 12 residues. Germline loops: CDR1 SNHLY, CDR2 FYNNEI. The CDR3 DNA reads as TGTGCCAGCAGGGGGCTTAAGCATGGCTACACCTTC. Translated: CASRGLKHGYTF.

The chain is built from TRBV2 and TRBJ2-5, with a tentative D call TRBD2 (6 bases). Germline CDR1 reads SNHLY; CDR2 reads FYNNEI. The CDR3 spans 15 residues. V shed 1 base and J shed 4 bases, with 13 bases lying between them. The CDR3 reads CASSEERGGGETQYF. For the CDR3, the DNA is TGTGCCAGCAGTGAAGAAAGGGGAGGTGGAGAGACCCAGTACTTC.

CDR3 region: CASTEGGTSTDTQYF. CDR3 nucleotide sequence: TGTGCCAGCACCGAGGGAGGGACTAGCACAGATACGCAGTATTTT. The V and J genes are TRBV27 and TRBJ2-3; TRBD2 matches at 7 bases. The V gene's germline CDR1 is MNHEY and CDR2 SMNVEV (reference sequence). This CDR3 is 15 amino acids long. Trimming removed 7 bases from V and 0 bases from J; junction bases left unmatched: 7.

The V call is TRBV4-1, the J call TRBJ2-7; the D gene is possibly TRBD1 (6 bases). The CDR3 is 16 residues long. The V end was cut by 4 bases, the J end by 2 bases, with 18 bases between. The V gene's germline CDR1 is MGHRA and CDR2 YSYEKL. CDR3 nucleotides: TGCGCCAGCAGCCCCCAACAGGGAAAATCCCCCTACGAGCAGTACTTC. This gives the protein CASSPQQGKSPYEQYF.

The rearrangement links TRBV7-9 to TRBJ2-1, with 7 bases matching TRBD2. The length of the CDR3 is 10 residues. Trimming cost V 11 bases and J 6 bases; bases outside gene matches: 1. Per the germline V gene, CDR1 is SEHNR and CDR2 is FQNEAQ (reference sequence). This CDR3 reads CAGGGNEQFF. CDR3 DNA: TGTGCCGGCGGGGGCAATGAGCAGTTCTTC. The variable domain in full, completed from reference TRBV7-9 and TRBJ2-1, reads DTGVSQNPRHKITKRGQNVTFRCDPISEHNRLYWYRQTLGQGPEFLTYFQNEAQLEKSRLLSDRFSAERPKGSFSTLEIQRTEQGDSAMYLCAGGGNEQFFGPGTRLTVL.

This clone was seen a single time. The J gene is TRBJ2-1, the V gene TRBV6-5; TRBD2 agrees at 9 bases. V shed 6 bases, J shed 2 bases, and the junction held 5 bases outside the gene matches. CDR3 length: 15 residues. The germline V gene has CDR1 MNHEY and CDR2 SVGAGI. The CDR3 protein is CASRPGLATYNEQFF. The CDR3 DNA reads TGTGCCAGCAGGCCGGGACTAGCAACCTACAATGAGCAGTTCTTC.

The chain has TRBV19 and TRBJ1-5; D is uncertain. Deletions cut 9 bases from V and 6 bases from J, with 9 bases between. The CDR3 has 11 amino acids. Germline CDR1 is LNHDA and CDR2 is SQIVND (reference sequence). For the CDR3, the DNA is TGTGCCAGCTCTGCCGGTCAGCCCCAGCATTTT. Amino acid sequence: CASSAGQPQHF.

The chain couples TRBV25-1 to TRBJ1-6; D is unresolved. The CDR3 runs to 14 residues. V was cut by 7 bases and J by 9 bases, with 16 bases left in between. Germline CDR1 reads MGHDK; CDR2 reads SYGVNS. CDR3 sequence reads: CASTSNSPGSPLHF. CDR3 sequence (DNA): TGTGCCAGCACCTCTAACAGCCCCGGTTCACCCCTCCACTTT. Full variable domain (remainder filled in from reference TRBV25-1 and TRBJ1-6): EADIYQTPRYLVIGTGKKITLECSQTMGHDKMYWYQQDPGMELHLIHYSYGVNSTEKGDLSSESTVSRIRTEHFPLTLESARPSHTSQYLCASTSNSPGSPLHFGNGTRLTVT.

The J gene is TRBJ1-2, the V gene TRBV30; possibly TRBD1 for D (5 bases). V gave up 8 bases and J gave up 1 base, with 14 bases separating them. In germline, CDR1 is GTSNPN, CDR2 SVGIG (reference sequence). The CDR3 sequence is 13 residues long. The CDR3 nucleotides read TGTGCCCATCTACAGGTCCTTAACTATGGCTACACCTTC. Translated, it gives CAHLQVLNYGYTF. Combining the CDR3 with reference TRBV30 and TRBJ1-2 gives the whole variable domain SQTIHQWPATLVQPVGSPLSLECTVEGTSNPNLYWYRQAAGRGLQLLFYSVGIGQISSEVPQNLSASRPQDRQFILSSKKLLLSDSGFYLCAHLQVLNYGYTFGSGTRLTVV.

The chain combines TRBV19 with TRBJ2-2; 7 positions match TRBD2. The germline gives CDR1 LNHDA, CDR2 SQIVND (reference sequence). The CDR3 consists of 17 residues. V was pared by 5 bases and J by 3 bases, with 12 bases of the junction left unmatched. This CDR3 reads CASSLGGRGRDTGELFF. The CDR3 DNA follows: TGTGCCAGTAGTCTAGGCGGGAGAGGGAGGGACACCGGGGAGCTGTTTTTT.